This is a list of T cell receptor beta chains from one sample in a study of tissue T cells after allogeneic stem cell transplantation. The assay was immunoSEQ multiplex PCR, and TCRdb's table has in-frame clones only and misses some. The sample holds 26,000 or so clones, about 90% seen once. The sequencing here drew on blood, taken before transplantation. The receptors come from a male donor aged 60 or over who later had graft-versus-host disease after an allogeneic stem cell transplant. CDR3s include the opening cysteine and the closing phenylalanine or tryptophan. A D gene is named only where the DNA matches it firmly. Rows give clone size only sometimes, using once, few, many, or a class for an expanded clone.

d_call,j_call,clone_size,cdr3_length,v_call,cdr3_nt,cdr3_aa
-,TRBJ2-1,-,15,TRBV30,TGTGCCTGGAGTTCAGAGGTGAGCTCCTACAATGAGCAGTTCTTC,CAWSSEVSSYNEQFF
-,TRBJ1-1,-,14,TRBV11-2,TGTGCCAGCAGCTCGACGGGCACAAACACTGAAGCTTTCTTT,CASSSTGTNTEAFF
TRBD1,TRBJ1-2,-,14,TRBV12-5,TGTGCTAGTGGTTTAGGAACAGGGGATTATGGCTACACCTTC,CASGLGTGDYGYTF
-,TRBJ2-3,-,13,TRBV5-6,TGTGCCAGCAGCGCCGTCGCGGCAGATACGCAGTATTTT,CASSAVAADTQYF
-,TRBJ1-2,-,17,TRBV19,TGTGCCAGTAGTATAAGGAAGGCCGCAGGGAGTAGTTATGGCTACACCTTC,CASSIRKAAGSSYGYTF
TRBD1,TRBJ2-4,-,14,TRBV6-5,TGTGCCAGCAGCCGTACAGGGGGAGATTACATTCAGTACTTC,CASSRTGGDYIQYF
TRBD1,TRBJ2-7,-,15,TRBV5-4,TGTGCCAGCAGCCTGGACAGGGGAAGCTCCTACGAGCAGTACTTC,CASSLDRGSSYEQYF
TRBD2,TRBJ2-1,-,20,TRBV4-3,TGCGCCAGCAGCCAAGGAGTCAAGGGACTAGCGGTGGGCTCCTACAATGAGCAGTTCTTC,CASSQGVKGLAVGSYNEQFF
TRBD1,TRBJ1-2,-,17,TRBV5-6,TGTGCCAGCAGCCCCGGGACAGGGGAATCGTTCGGCTATGGCTACACCTTC,CASSPGTGESFGYGYTF
-,TRBJ1-5,-,14,TRBV18,TGTGCCAGCTCACCCGAGGGGCAGGCCCAGCCCCAGCATTTT,CASSPEGQAQPQHF
-,TRBJ2-7,-,13,TRBV6-5,TGTGCCAGCAGGGATAGTACTCTCAGCGAGCAGTACTTC,CASRDSTLSEQYF
-,TRBJ2-3,-,15,TRBV11-2,TGTGCCAGCAGCTTAGTGGGACACAGCACAGATACGCAGTATTTT,CASSLVGHSTDTQYF
-,TRBJ2-1,-,15,TRBV14,TGTGCCAGCAGCCAACAACCGGCCGCGGGCAATGAGCAGTTCTTC,CASSQQPAAGNEQFF
-,TRBJ2-1,once,14,TRBV14,TGTGCCAGCAGCCCTGGAGGGGGTATCAATGAGCAGTTCTTC,CASSPGGGINEQFF
TRBD1,TRBJ1-1,once,14,TRBV7-2,TGTGCCAGCAGGCCGGGACAGACGAACACTGAAGCTTTCTTT,CASRPGQTNTEAFF
-,TRBJ2-2,once,12,TRBV24-1,TGTGCCACCAGTCCGGGACCCGGGGAGCTGTTTTTT,CATSPGPGELFF
-,TRBJ2-3,-,13,TRBV10-3,TGTGCCATCAGTGAGTCCTCCACAGATACGCAGTATTTT,CAISESSTDTQYF
-,TRBJ1-1,-,13,TRBV7-2,TGTGCCAGCAGCTTACCGGCGAACACTGAAGCTTTCTTT,CASSLPANTEAFF
-,TRBJ1-1,-,15,TRBV30,TGTGCCTGGAGTGTAAGCGGGACGGTGGCCACTGAAGCTTTCTTT,CAWSVSGTVATEAFF
-,TRBJ1-4,-,16,TRBV19,TGTGCCAGTAGTATGGGAGACAGAGCAACTAATGAAAAACTGTTTTTT,CASSMGDRATNEKLFF
TRBD2,TRBJ2-4,once,13,TRBV28,TGTGCCAGCCTGGAGGGAGGGAAAAACATTCAGTACTTC,CASLEGGKNIQYF
TRBD2,TRBJ2-2,-,21,TRBV6-2/TRBV6-3,TGTGCCAGCAGTTACCGGGGGCCAGCGGGAGTTGGTACAAGGAACACCGGGGAGCTGTTTTTT,CASSYRGPAGVGTRNTGELFF
-,TRBJ2-7,-,15,TRBV7-9,TGTGCCAGCAGCTTAGTCGCCGCGGGGTACTACGAGCAGTACTTC,CASSLVAAGYYEQYF
-,TRBJ2-7,-,12,TRBV18,TGTGCCAGCTCACCCAGCTCTGGTGAGCAGTACTTC,CASSPSSGEQYF
TRBD2,TRBJ2-7,once,14,TRBV28,TGTGCCAGCAGTTTCTCGGGACTAGCCTACGAGCAGTACTTC,CASSFSGLAYEQYF
-,TRBJ2-4,-,13,TRBV19,TGTGCCAGTAGTATAGCCCCCCTAGGCATTCAGTACTTC,CASSIAPLGIQYF
-,TRBJ1-5,-,16,TRBV15,TGTGCCACCAGCCGTTACATCGGGCGGGTGAGTCAGCCCCAGCATTTT,CATSRYIGRVSQPQHF
TRBD2,TRBJ2-1,-,14,TRBV11-2,TGTGCCAGCAGCGATCGACTAGCAAGTAATGAGCAGTTCTTC,CASSDRLASNEQFF
-,TRBJ1-1,-,13,TRBV28,TGTGCCAGCATTCTCGGGGGGAGGAATGAAGCTTTCTTT,CASILGGRNEAFF
-,TRBJ1-5,-,15,TRBV5-5,TGTGCCAGCAGCTTGCTTGGGGGAAGTAATCAGCCCCAGCATTTT,CASSLLGGSNQPQHF
TRBD2,TRBJ2-3,-,15,TRBV4-3,TGCGCCAGCAGCCAAGAACTGGGGGGGATAGATACGCAGTATTTT,CASSQELGGIDTQYF
-,TRBJ1-5,-,12,TRBV27,TGTGCCAGCAGTTCGGTCAATCAGCCCCAGCATTTT,CASSSVNQPQHF
-,TRBJ1-6,once,12,TRBV5-6,TGTGCCAGCAGGAATGGTGATTCACCCCTCCACTTT,CASRNGDSPLHF
TRBD1,TRBJ1-5,-,14,TRBV2,TGTGCCAGCAGTGAACGGGACAGCCATCAGCCCCAGCATTTT,CASSERDSHQPQHF